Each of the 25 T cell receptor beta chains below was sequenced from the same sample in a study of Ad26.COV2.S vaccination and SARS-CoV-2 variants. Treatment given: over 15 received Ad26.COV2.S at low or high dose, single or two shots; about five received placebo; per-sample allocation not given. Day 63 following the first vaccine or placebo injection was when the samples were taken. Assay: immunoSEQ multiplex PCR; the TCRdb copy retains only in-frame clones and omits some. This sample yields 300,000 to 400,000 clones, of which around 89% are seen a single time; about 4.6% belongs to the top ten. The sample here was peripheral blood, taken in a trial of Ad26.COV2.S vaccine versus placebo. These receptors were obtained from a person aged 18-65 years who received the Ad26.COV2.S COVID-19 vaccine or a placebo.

DNA of the CDR3: TGCAGTGCTCCTAGAGGAAAGACCCAGTACTTC. Protein sequence: CSAPRGKTQYF. The chain uses TRBV20-1 and TRBJ2-5; D uncertain. The CDR3 is 11 residues long. Germline CDR1 is DFQATT and CDR2 is SNEGSKA (reference sequence). Between the trimmed V and J ends, which lost 5 bases and 6 bases, there was a span of 10 bases.

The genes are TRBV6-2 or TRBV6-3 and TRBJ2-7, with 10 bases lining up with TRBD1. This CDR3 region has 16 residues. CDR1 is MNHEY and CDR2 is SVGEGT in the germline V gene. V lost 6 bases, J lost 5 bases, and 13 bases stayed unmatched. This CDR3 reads CASSRARDRGLHEQYF. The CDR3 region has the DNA TGTGCCAGCAGCCGTGCCCGGGACAGGGGCCTGCACGAGCAGTACTTC.

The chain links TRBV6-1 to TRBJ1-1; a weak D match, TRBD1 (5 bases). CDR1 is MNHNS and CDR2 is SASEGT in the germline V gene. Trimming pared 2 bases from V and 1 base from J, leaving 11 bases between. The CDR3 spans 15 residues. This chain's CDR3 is CASSERRTPNTEAFF. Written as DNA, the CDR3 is TGTGCCAGCAGTGAAAGGCGGACACCGAACACTGAAGCTTTCTTT.

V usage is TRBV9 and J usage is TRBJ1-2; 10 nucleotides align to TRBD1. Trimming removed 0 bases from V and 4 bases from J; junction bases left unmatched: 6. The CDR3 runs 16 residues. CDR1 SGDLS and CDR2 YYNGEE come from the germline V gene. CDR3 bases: TGTGCCAGCAGCGTAGGGACGGGACAGGGGAGCTATGGCTACACCTTC. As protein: CASSVGTGQGSYGYTF.

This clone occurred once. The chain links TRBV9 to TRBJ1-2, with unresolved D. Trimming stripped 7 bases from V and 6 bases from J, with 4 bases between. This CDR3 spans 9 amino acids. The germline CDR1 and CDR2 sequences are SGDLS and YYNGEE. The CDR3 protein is CASGDGYTF. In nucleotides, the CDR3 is TGTGCCAGCGGGGATGGCTACACCTTC.

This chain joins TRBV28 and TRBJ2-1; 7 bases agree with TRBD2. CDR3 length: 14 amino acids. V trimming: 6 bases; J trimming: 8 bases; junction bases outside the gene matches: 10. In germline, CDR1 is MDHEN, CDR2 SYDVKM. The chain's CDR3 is CASRTAGRDDEQFF. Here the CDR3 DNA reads TGTGCCAGCAGGACCGCGGGGAGGGATGATGAGCAGTTCTTC.

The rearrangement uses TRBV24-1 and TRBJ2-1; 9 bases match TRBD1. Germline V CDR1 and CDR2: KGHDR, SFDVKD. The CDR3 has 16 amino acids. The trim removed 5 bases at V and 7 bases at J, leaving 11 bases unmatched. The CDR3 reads CATSGWGTGNTNEQFF. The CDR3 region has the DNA TGTGCCACCAGTGGGTGGGGGACAGGGAACACGAATGAGCAGTTCTTC.

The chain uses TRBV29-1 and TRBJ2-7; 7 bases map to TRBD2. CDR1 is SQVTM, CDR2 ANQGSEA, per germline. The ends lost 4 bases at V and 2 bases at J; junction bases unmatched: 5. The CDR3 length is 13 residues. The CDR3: CSVGGGNPYEQYF. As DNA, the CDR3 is TGCAGCGTTGGGGGGGGTAATCCCTACGAGCAGTACTTC.

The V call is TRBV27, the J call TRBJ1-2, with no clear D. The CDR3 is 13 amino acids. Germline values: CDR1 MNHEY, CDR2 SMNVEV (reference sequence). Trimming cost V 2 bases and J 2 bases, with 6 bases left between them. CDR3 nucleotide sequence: TGTGCCAGCAGTTTAAAGCGAAACTATGGCTACACCTTC. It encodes CASSLKRNYGYTF.

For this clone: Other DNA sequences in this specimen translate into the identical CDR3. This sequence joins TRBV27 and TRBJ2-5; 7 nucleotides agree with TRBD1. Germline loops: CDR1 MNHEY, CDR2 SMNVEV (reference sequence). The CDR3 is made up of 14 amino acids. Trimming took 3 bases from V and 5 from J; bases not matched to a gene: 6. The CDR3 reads CASSLSTGRETQYF. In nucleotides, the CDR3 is TGTGCCAGCAGTTTGTCGACAGGGCGGGAGACCCAGTACTTC.

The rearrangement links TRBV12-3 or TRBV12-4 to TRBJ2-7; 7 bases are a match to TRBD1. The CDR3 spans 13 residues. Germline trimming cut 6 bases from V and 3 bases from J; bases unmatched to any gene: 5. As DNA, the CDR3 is TGTGCCAGCAGCTCCCGGGACAGCTACGAGCAGTACTTC. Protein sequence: CASSSRDSYEQYF.

The CDR3 DNA is TGTGCCAGCAGTGAAACGCGAACCGGGAGGTTTCCCCTCCACTTT. Its translation is CASSETRTGRFPLHF. The V and J genes are TRBV2 and TRBJ1-6; the D is unclear. The CDR3 is made up of 15 amino acids. With 2 bases removed from V and 13 bases from J, the gap between germline ends came to 18 bases. Germline V gene sequence: CDR1 SNHLY, CDR2 FYNNEI. Drawing the rest from reference TRBV2 and TRBJ1-6, the complete variable domain is EPEVTQTPSHQVTQMGQEVILRCVPISNHLYFYWYRQILGQKVEFLVSFYNNEISEKSEIFDDQFSVERPDGSNFTLKIRSTKLEDSAMYFCASSETRTGRFPLHFGNGTRLTVT.

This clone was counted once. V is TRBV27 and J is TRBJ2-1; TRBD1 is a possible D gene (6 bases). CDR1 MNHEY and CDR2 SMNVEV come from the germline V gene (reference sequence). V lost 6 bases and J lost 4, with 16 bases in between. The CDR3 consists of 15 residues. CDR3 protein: CASSPSERGYNEQFF. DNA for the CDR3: TGTGCCAGCAGCCCAAGTGAGAGGGGGTACAATGAGCAGTTCTTC.

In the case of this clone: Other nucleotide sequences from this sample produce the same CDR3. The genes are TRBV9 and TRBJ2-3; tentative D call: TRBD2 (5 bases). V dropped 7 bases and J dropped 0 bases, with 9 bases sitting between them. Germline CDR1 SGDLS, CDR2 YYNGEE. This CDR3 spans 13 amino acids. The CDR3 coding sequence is TGTGCCAGCGGCCGAGGGAGCACAGATACGCAGTATTTT. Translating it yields CASGRGSTDTQYF. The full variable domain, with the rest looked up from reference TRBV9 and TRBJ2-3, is DSGVTQTPKHLITATGQRVTLRCSPRSGDLSVYWYQQSLDQGLQFLIQYYNGEERAKGNILERFSAQQFPDLHSELNLSSLELGDSALYFCASGRGSTDTQYFGPGTRLTVL.

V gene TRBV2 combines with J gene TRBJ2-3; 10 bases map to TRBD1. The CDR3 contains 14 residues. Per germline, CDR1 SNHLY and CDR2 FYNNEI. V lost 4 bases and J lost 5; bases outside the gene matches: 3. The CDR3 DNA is TGTGCCAGCAGTGCTGGGACAGGGGAAGATACGCAGTATTTT. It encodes CASSAGTGEDTQYF.

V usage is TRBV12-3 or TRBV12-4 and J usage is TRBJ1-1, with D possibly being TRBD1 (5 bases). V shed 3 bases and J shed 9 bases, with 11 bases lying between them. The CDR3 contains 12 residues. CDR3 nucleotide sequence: TGTGCCAGCAGTTTGCCCAGGGCCCAAGCTTTCTTT. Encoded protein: CASSLPRAQAFF.

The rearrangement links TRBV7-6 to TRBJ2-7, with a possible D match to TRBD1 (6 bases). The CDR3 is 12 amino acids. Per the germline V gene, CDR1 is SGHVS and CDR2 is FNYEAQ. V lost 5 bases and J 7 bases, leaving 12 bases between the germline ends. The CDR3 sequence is CASSQGDTEQYF. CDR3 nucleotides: TGTGCCAGCAGCCAAGGGGACACTGAGCAGTACTTC.

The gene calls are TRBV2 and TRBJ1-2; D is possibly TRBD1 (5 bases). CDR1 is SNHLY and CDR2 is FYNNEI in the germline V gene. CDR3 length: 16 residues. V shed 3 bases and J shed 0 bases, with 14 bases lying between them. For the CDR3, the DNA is TGTGCCAGCAGTGAGCTCGACAGCCGTTCTAACTATGGCTACACCTTC. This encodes CASSELDSRSNYGYTF.

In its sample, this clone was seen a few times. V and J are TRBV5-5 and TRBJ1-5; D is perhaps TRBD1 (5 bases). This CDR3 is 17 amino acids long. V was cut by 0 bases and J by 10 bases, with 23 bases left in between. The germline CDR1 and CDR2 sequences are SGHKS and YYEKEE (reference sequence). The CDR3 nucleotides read TGTGCCAGCAGCTTGGCCGCCGGTACGGGGCGGTCGGTACCCCAGCATTTT. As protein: CASSLAAGTGRSVPQHF.

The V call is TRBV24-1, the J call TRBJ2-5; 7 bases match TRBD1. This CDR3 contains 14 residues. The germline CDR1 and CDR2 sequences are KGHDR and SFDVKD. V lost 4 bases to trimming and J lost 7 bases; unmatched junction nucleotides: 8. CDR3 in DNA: TGTGCCACCAGTGACTCCACAGGGGTGGGGACCCAGTACTTC. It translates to CATSDSTGVGTQYF.

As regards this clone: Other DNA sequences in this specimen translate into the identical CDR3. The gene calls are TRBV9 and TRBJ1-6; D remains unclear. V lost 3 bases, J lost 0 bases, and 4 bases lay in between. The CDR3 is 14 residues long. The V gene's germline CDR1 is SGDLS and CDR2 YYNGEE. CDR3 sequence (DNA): TGTGCCAGCAGCGAAAGCTCCTATAATTCACCCCTCCACTTT. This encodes CASSESSYNSPLHF.

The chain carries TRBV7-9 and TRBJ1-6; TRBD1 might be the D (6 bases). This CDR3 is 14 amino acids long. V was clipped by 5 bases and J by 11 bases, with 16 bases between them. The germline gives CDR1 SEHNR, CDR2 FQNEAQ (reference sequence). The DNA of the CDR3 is TGTGCCAGCAGCCCCGGAGGGGGGCGCGCACCCCTCCACTTT. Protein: CASSPGGGRAPLHF.

CDR3 residues: CASSFGETMGGYTF. In DNA, the CDR3 is TGCGCCAGCAGTTTCGGGGAAACTATGGGTGGCTACACCTTC. The chain combines TRBV5-1 with TRBJ1-2, with D unresolved. The CDR3 contains 14 residues. Deletions cut 5 bases from V and 7 bases from J, with 18 bases between. Germline CDR1 reads SGHRS; CDR2 reads YFSETQ.

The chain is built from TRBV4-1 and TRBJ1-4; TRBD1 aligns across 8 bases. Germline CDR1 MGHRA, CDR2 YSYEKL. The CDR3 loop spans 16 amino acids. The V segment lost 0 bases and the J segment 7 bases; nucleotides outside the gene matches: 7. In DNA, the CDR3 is TGCGCCAGCAGCCAAGATTGGGAACAGGGGGGTGAAAAACTGTTTTTT. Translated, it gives CASSQDWEQGGEKLFF.

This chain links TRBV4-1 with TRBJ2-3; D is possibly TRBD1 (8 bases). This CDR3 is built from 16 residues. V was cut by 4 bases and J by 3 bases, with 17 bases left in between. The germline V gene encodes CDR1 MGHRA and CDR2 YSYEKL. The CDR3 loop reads CASSLKDRGGTDTQYF. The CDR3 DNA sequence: TGCGCCAGCAGCCTTAAAGACAGGGGAGGGACAGATACGCAGTATTTT.